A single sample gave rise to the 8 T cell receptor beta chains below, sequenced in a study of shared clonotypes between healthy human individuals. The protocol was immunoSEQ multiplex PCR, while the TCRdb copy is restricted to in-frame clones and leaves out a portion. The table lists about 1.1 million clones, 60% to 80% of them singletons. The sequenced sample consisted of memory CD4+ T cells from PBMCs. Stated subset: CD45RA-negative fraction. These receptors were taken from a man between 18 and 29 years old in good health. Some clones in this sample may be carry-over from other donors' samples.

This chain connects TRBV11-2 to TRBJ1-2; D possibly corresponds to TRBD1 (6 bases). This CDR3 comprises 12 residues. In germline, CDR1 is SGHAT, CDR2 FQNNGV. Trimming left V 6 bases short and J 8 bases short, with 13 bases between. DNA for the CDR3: TGTGCCAGCAGTTCGGACAGTGGCGGCTACACCTTC. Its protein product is CASSSDSGGYTF.

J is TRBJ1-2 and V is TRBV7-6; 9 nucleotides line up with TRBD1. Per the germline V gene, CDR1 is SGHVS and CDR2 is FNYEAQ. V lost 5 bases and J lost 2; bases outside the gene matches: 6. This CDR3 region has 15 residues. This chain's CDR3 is CASSPAGTGNYGYTF. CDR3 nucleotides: TGTGCCAGCAGCCCAGCCGGGACAGGGAACTATGGCTACACCTTC.

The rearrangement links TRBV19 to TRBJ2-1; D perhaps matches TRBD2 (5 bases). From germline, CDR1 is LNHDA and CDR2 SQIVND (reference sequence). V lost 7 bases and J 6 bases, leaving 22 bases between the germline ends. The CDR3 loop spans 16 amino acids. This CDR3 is CASTSISGSSTNEQFF. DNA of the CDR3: TGTGCCAGTACCAGTATATCGGGGAGTTCTACCAATGAGCAGTTCTTC.

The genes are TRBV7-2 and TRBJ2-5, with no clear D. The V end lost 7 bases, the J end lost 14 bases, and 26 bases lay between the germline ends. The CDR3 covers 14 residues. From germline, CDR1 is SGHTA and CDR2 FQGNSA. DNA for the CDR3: TGTGCCAGCACTAATAATTGGGTCCCAGGCTTCCAATACTTC. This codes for CASTNNWVPGFQYF.

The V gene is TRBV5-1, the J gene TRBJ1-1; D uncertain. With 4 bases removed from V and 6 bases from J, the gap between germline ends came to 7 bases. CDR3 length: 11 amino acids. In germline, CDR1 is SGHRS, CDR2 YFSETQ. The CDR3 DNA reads TGCGCCAGCAGCGTTGGCCCTGAAGCTTTCTTT. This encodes CASSVGPEAFF. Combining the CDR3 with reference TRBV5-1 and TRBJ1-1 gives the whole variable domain KAGVTQTPRYLIKTRGQQVTLSCSPISGHRSVSWYQQTPGQGLQFLFEYFSETQRNKGNFPGRFSGRQFSNSRSEMNVSTLELGDSALYLCASSVGPEAFFGQGTRLTVV.

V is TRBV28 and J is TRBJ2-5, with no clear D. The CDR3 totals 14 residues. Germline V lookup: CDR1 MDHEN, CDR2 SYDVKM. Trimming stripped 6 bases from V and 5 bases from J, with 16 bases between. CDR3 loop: CASSSDQQDETQYF. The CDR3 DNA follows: TGTGCCAGCAGCTCGGACCAGCAGGACGAGACCCAGTACTTC. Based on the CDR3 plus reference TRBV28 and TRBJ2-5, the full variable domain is DVKVTQSSRYLVKRTGEKVFLECVQDMDHENMFWYRQDPGLGLRLIYFSYDVKMKEKGDIPEGYSVSREKKERFSLILESASTNQTSMYLCASSSDQQDETQYFGPGTRLLVL.

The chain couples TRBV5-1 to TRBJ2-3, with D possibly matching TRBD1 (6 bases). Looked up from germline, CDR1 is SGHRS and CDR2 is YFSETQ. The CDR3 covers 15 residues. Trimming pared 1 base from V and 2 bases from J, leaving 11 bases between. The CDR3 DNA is TGCGCCAGCAGCTTGACGGGACATACCACAGATACGCAGTATTTT. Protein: CASSLTGHTTDTQYF.

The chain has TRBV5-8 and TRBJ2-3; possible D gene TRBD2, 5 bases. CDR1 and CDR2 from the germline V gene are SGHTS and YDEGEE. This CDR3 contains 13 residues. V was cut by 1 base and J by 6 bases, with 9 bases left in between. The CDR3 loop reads CASSLFQRDTQYF. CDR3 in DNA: TGTGCCAGCAGCTTGTTCCAGCGGGATACGCAGTATTTT.